The rows below give T cell receptor beta chains drawn from one sample of a study of neurological immune-mediated disorders. MiXCR, run by TCRdb on the 5' RACE reads, gives a single entry per CDR3 protein. The sample includes fewer than 55,000 distinct CDR3 sequences, 6% to 7% of them seen just once. The sequencing input was CD4+ T cells from blood. All receptors derive from a woman between 40 and 55 years old in good health. CDR3s include the opening cysteine and the closing phenylalanine or tryptophan. A D gene is named only where the DNA matches it firmly. Size values are once, few and many counts, or a class for expanded clones, and some rows have none.

TRBV7-2,TRBJ2-1,many,TRBD2,CASSSRSPGGNNEQFF,TGTGCCAGCAGCTCCCGGAGTCCGGGAGGTAACAATGAGCAGTTCTTC
TRBV10-2,TRBJ2-1,many,-,CASGLNPPTGAEQFF,TGCGCCAGCGGTTTAAACCCCCCGACTGGCGCTGAGCAGTTCTTC
TRBV10-3,TRBJ2-3,many,TRBD2,CAISPGLAGFTDTQYF,TGTGCCATCAGTCCGGGACTAGCGGGGTTCACAGATACGCAGTATTTT
TRBV5-1,TRBJ2-7,-,-,CASSPAALQVHEQYF,TGCGCCAGCAGCCCGGCAGCTTTACAGGTCCACGAGCAGTACTTC
TRBV5-1,TRBJ2-5,many,-,CASSFVGQETQYF,TGCGCCAGCAGCTTCGTGGGGCAAGAGACCCAGTACTTC
TRBV14,TRBJ2-7,many,TRBD2,CASSRTSGRDEQYF,TGTGCCAGCAGCCGGACTAGCGGGAGGGACGAGCAGTACTTC
TRBV5-5,TRBJ2-1,many,-,CASSLDYGIQFF,TGTGCCAGCAGCTTGGATTACGGAATTCAGTTCTTC
TRBV7-6,TRBJ2-3,many,-,CASSVRRADTQYF,TGTGCCAGCAGCGTTCGCCGAGCAGATACGCAGTATTTT
TRBV15,TRBJ1-6,many,-,CATSRDVGGENSPLHF,TGTGCCACCAGCAGAGATGTCGGGGGAGAGAATTCACCCCTCCACTTT
TRBV29-1,TRBJ1-2,many,-,CSVERTEDYGYTF,TGCAGCGTTGAACGGACAGAGGATTATGGCTACACCTTC
TRBV5-1,TRBJ1-1,-,-,CASSLRPNTEAFF,TGCGCCAGCAGCTTGAGGCCGAACACTGAAGCTTTCTTT
TRBV20-1,TRBJ2-7,many,-,CSLKGEGAVTYEQYF,TGCAGTCTCAAAGGGGAGGGGGCCGTCACCTACGAGCAGTACTTC
TRBV7-2,TRBJ2-7,-,-,CVSSLAPVGGAPYPNEQYF,TGTGTCAGCAGCTTAGCCCCGGTGGGCGGGGCCCCCTACCCCAACGAGCAGTACTTC
TRBV4-2,TRBJ1-3,many,-,CASSPQQGLSGNTIYF,TGTGCCAGCAGCCCGCAACAGGGACTCTCTGGAAACACCATATATTTT
TRBV5-1,TRBJ2-1,-,-,CASSLVMAGSYNEQFF,TGCGCCAGCAGCTTGGTTATGGCAGGCAGTTACAATGAGCAGTTCTTC
TRBV20-1,TRBJ1-1,many,TRBD1,CSAQPRTGGAGTEAFF,TGCAGTGCCCAACCCAGGACAGGGGGCGCAGGCACTGAAGCTTTCTTT
TRBV18,TRBJ2-1,many,TRBD1,CASSPRDRVYNEQFF,TGTGCCAGCTCACCCCGGGACAGGGTCTACAATGAGCAGTTCTTC
TRBV20-1,TRBJ2-5,many,-,CSARDWGSGETQYF,TGCAGTGCTAGAGATTGGGGGTCGGGGGAGACCCAGTACTTC
TRBV29-1,TRBJ2-3,many,TRBD2,CSVEGLAGGPDTQYF,TGCAGCGTTGAAGGCCTAGCGGGAGGGCCAGATACGCAGTATTTT
TRBV29-1,TRBJ2-7,many,-,CSVASGYEQYF,TGCAGCGTTGCTTCGGGATACGAGCAGTACTTC
TRBV5-1,TRBJ2-7,many,TRBD2,CASSLTSGSYYEQYF,TGCGCCAGCAGCTTGACTAGCGGGAGTTACTACGAGCAGTACTTC
TRBV7-8,TRBJ1-2,many,-,CASSRTPDGEVYGYTF,TGTGCCAGCAGCCGGACTCCGGACGGGGAAGTCTATGGCTACACCTTC
TRBV20-1,TRBJ2-5,many,TRBD2,CSAGGGVSKETQYF,TGCAGTGCTGGGGGGGGGGTATCGAAAGAGACCCAGTACTTC
TRBV3-1,TRBJ2-3,many,-,CASSQGGRTSTDTQYF,TGTGCCAGCAGCCAAGGCGGGCGGACTAGCACAGATACGCAGTATTTT